This entry lists 28 T cell receptor beta chains sequenced from one sample in a study of blood T cell repertoires in COVID-19. TCRdb's copy holds only in-frame clones and misses some; the assay was immunoSEQ multiplex PCR. The sample contains some 100,000 clones, 90% to 95% of which appear only once. The sequenced sample consisted of peripheral blood. These receptors came from a man aged 50-59 years with acute or convalescent COVID-19.

V gene TRBV29-1 combines with J gene TRBJ2-1; D is perhaps TRBD2 (6 bases). Germline V CDR1 and CDR2: SQVTM, ANQGSEA. The V and J ends lost 7 bases and 5 bases respectively, with 12 bases between them. The CDR3 totals 12 residues. The CDR3, as DNA: TGCAGCGCCGAGGCGGGGAACAATGAGCAGTTCTTC. It is translated as CSAEAGNNEQFF.

The chain joins TRBV7-2 to TRBJ1-2; D is perhaps TRBD1 (5 bases). Trimming took off 5 bases at V and 7 bases at J, with 11 bases between the two ends. The CDR3 is made up of 12 amino acids. The germline gives CDR1 SGHTA, CDR2 FQGNSA. For the CDR3, the DNA is TGTGCCAGCAGCAAGACAGAACGTGGCTACACCTTC. This sequence encodes CASSKTERGYTF.

J is TRBJ1-2 and V is TRBV19; 9 nucleotides agree with TRBD1. Germline V lookup: CDR1 LNHDA, CDR2 SQIVND (reference sequence). Trimming took 8 bases from V and 2 from J; bases not matched to a gene: 9. This CDR3 has 15 amino acids. The CDR3: CASRTGAGWNYGYTF. As DNA, the CDR3 is TGTGCCAGTCGGACAGGGGCAGGGTGGAACTATGGCTACACCTTC.

The V and J genes are TRBV7-2 and TRBJ2-7, with 9 bases that match TRBD2. Unmatched junction bases numbered 4, after V lost 1 base and J lost 3 bases. CDR1 is SGHTA and CDR2 is FQGNSA in the germline V gene. This CDR3 region has 15 residues. The CDR3: CASSLGASGNYEQYF. DNA of the CDR3: TGTGCCAGCAGCTTAGGGGCTAGCGGGAACTACGAGCAGTACTTC.

V gene TRBV4-2 combines with J gene TRBJ2-5; 12 bases align to TRBD2. Germline CDR1 reads LGHNA; CDR2 reads YNFKEQ. V shed 1 base, J shed 7 bases, and the junction held 19 bases outside the gene matches. This CDR3 is 20 amino acids long. This CDR3 reads CASSQGQGLTSGGKSGTQYF. The CDR3, as DNA: TGTGCCAGCAGCCAAGGTCAAGGGTTAACTAGCGGGGGGAAGAGCGGGACCCAGTACTTC.

This clone was seen a few times. V and J are TRBV18 and TRBJ1-2; TRBD1 aligns across 8 bases. The junction had 4 bases not matched to a gene; V was cut back by 5 bases and J by 8 bases. CDR1 and CDR2 (germline): KGHSH, LQKENI. The length of the CDR3 is 12 residues. This chain's CDR3 is CASSSTGDGYTF. The CDR3 nucleotides read TGTGCCAGCTCATCGACAGGGGACGGCTACACCTTC.

V is TRBV30 and J is TRBJ2-5; the match to TRBD1 covers 8 bases. The V gene end was trimmed by 3 bases and the J gene end by 5 bases; junction bases not matched to a gene: 5. Germline loops: CDR1 GTSNPN, CDR2 SVGIG (reference sequence). This CDR3 is 13 amino acids long. The CDR3 DNA sequence: TGTGCCTGGAGGGCCAGGGGGCGGGAGACCCAGTACTTC. This sequence encodes CAWRARGRETQYF.

The chain couples TRBV6-2 or TRBV6-3 to TRBJ1-5, with D tentatively TRBD1 (5 bases). This CDR3 is built from 15 residues. V lost 2 bases, J lost 1 base, and 9 bases lay in between. Germline V CDR1 and CDR2: MNHEY, SVGEGT. The CDR3 loop reads CASSYRAGSNQPQHF. CDR3 in DNA: TGTGCCAGCAGTTACCGGGCAGGGAGCAATCAGCCCCAGCATTTT.

The chain links TRBV14 to TRBJ2-5, with 7 bases matching TRBD2. This CDR3 contains 15 residues. V lost 0 bases, J lost 7 bases, and 8 bases stayed unmatched. Germline V gives CDR1 SGHDN, CDR2 FVKESK. CDR3 sequence: CASSQDYASGRTQYF. CDR3 in DNA: TGTGCCAGCAGCCAAGATTACGCTAGCGGTAGGACCCAGTACTTC. The full variable domain, its missing parts supplied by reference TRBV14 and TRBJ2-5, is EAGVTQFPSHSVIEKGQTVTLRCDPISGHDNLYWYRRVMGKEIKFLLHFVKESKQDESGMPNNRFLAERTGGTYSTLKVQPAELEDSGVYFCASSQDYASGRTQYFGPGTRLLVL.

V is TRBV19 and J is TRBJ2-2; D remains ambiguous. Trimming removed 3 bases at V and 0 bases at J, with 5 bases between. The CDR3 is made up of 14 amino acids. From germline, CDR1 is LNHDA and CDR2 SQIVND (reference sequence). CDR3 region: CASSILTNTGELFF. The CDR3 nucleotides are TGTGCCAGTAGTATTTTAACGAACACCGGGGAGCTGTTTTTT.

This chain joins TRBV12-3 or TRBV12-4 and TRBJ1-2; tentatively, D is TRBD1 (5 bases). Trimming removed 4 bases from V and 5 bases from J, with 11 bases in between. This CDR3 has 13 amino acids. The CDR3 nucleotides read TGTGCCAGCAGTTCGGAGGGGCTTTATGGCTACACCTTC. Protein: CASSSEGLYGYTF.

The chain employs TRBV7-2 and TRBJ2-3; 13 bases line up with TRBD2. Germline V lookup: CDR1 SGHTA, CDR2 FQGNSA. This CDR3 has 16 amino acids. V dropped 5 bases and J dropped 2; count of bases not matched to a gene: 4. CDR3 bases: TGTGCCAGCAGCCCGGGACTAGCGGGGAACACAGATACGCAGTATTTT. This codes for CASSPGLAGNTDTQYF.

The rearrangement joins TRBV30 to TRBJ1-2, with 7 bases lining up with TRBD1. The CDR3 is 14 residues long. Germline-derived CDR1 and CDR2 are GTSNPN and SVGIG (reference sequence). The V segment lost 4 bases and the J segment 7 bases; nucleotides outside the gene matches: 12. The CDR3 DNA is TGTGCCTGGATGTCCCGAACAGGGGCCGGTGGCTACACCTTC. Residues: CAWMSRTGAGGYTF.

The V and J genes are TRBV19 and TRBJ1-1, with TRBD1 matching over 8 bases. The CDR3 loop spans 15 amino acids. Germline values: CDR1 LNHDA, CDR2 SQIVND (reference sequence). J lost 3 bases, V lost 5 bases, and 8 bases had no gene match. This CDR3 reads CASSPQTGVDTEAFF. In DNA form, the CDR3 reads TGTGCCAGTAGTCCACAGACAGGGGTGGACACTGAAGCTTTCTTT.

This sequence joins TRBV27 and TRBJ1-6; TRBD1 matches 8 bases. From germline, CDR1 is MNHEY and CDR2 SMNVEV (reference sequence). The CDR3 is 15 residues long. J was trimmed by 9 bases and V by 6 bases; bases with no gene match: 10. The CDR3 region is CASSPGGGEVSPLHF. The CDR3 nucleotides read TGTGCCAGCAGCCCAGGGGGCGGTGAGGTTTCACCCCTCCACTTT.

V and J are TRBV4-3 and TRBJ2-7; 7 bases fit TRBD1. This CDR3 spans 14 amino acids. The V gene's germline CDR1 is LGHNA and CDR2 YSLEER. V shed 4 bases and J 0 bases; nucleotides not matched to a gene: 3. The CDR3 DNA reads as TGCGCCAGCAGCCCGACAGGGAGCTCCTACGAGCAGTACTTC. As protein: CASSPTGSSYEQYF.

The gene calls are TRBV5-1 and TRBJ2-7; no clear D gene. Germline CDR1 SGHRS, CDR2 YFSETQ. Trimming pared 6 bases from V and 1 base from J, leaving 11 bases between. The CDR3 contains 13 residues. The DNA of the CDR3 is TGCGCCAGCATGACTGAGTTATCCTACGAGCAGTACTTC. The encoded protein is CASMTELSYEQYF.

The rearrangement links TRBV3-1 (or the pseudogene TRBV3-2) to TRBJ2-5; D is unclear. The CDR3 runs to 12 residues. Trimming cost V 4 bases and J 13 bases, with 16 bases left between them. Germline values: CDR1 LGHDT, CDR2 YNNKEL (reference sequence). DNA of the CDR3: TGTGCCAGCAGCCGGGTCCTAGGTAAAAGGTACTTC. The encoded protein is CASSRVLGKRYF.

This chain uses TRBV11-2 with TRBJ2-5, with a weak D call TRBD1 (5 bases). Germline CDR1 is SGHAT and CDR2 is FQNNGV. V lost 5 bases and J 1 base, leaving 11 bases between the germline ends. The CDR3 contains 14 residues. The CDR3 bases are TGTGCCAGCAGCCCCTTTAGGGGCCAAGAGACCCAGTACTTC. It specifies CASSPFRGQETQYF.

The chain links TRBV2 to TRBJ1-2, with D possibly matching TRBD1 (5 bases). The CDR3 contains 13 residues. V lost 6 bases and J 2 bases, leaving 10 bases between the germline ends. Germline V lookup: CDR1 SNHLY, CDR2 FYNNEI. CDR3 DNA: TGTGCCAGCAGGACCGACAGCAACTATGGCTACACCTTC. Its translation is CASRTDSNYGYTF.

The chain combines TRBV18 with TRBJ1-5; maybe TRBD1 (6 bases). Germline CDR1 KGHSH, CDR2 LQKENI. Deletions cut 3 bases from V and 0 bases from J, with 12 bases between. This CDR3 region has 16 residues. DNA for the CDR3: TGTGCCAGCTCACCCTCCGGGACAAATAGCAATCAGCCCCAGCATTTT. It yields the protein CASSPSGTNSNQPQHF.

The chain has TRBV5-1 and TRBJ1-4, with 11 positions matching TRBD1. V shed 5 bases, J shed 0 bases, and the junction held 9 bases outside the gene matches. CDR1 SGHRS and CDR2 YFSETQ come from the germline V gene. The CDR3 length is 18 residues. The CDR3 DNA sequence: TGCGCCAGCAGAGCAGCGGGACAGGGGGTTGCAACTAATGAAAAACTGTTTTTT. This translates into CASRAAGQGVATNEKLFF. Drawing the rest from reference TRBV5-1 and TRBJ1-4, the complete variable domain is KAGVTQTPRYLIKTRGQQVTLSCSPISGHRSVSWYQQTPGQGLQFLFEYFSETQRNKGNFPGRFSGRQFSNSRSEMNVSTLELGDSALYLCASRAAGQGVATNEKLFFGSGTQLSVL.

The V call is TRBV28, the J call TRBJ1-1, with 8 bases fitting TRBD1. From germline, CDR1 is MDHEN and CDR2 SYDVKM. The length of the CDR3 is 14 residues. With V trimmed by 6 bases and J by 1 base, 4 bases remained unmatched. The CDR3 region is CASRATGENTEAFF. In DNA form, the CDR3 reads TGTGCCAGCAGGGCGACAGGGGAGAACACTGAAGCTTTCTTT. Drawing the rest from reference TRBV28 and TRBJ1-1, the complete variable domain is DVKVTQSSRYLVKRTGEKVFLECVQDMDHENMFWYRQDPGLGLRLIYFSYDVKMKEKGDIPEGYSVSREKKERFSLILESASTNQTSMYLCASRATGENTEAFFGQGTRLTVV.

This chain joins TRBV30 and TRBJ2-7, with a weak D call TRBD1 (5 bases). The ends were cut back, 7 bases at V and 2 bases at J, with 18 bases in the middle. The CDR3 length is 14 residues. CDR1 is GTSNPN and CDR2 is SVGIG in the germline V gene (reference sequence). CDR3 in amino acids: CASSRTQGAYEQYF. In DNA, the CDR3 is TGTGCCTCCTCACGGACACAAGGAGCCTACGAGCAGTACTTC.

V gene TRBV9 combines with J gene TRBJ2-1, with 15 bases lining up with TRBD2. CDR3 length: 16 amino acids. Germline trimming cut 0 bases from V and 8 bases from J; bases unmatched to any gene: 3. Per germline, CDR1 SGDLS and CDR2 YYNGEE. The CDR3 coding sequence is TGTGCCAGCAGCGTAGGGACTAGCGGGGGGGCATATGAGCAGTTCTTC. Encoded protein: CASSVGTSGGAYEQFF.

This chain links TRBV13 with TRBJ1-2, with D unclear. V shed 0 bases and J shed 1 base, with 9 bases lying between them. This CDR3 has 15 amino acids. Per the germline V gene, CDR1 is PRHDT and CDR2 is FYEKMQ (reference sequence). The CDR3 sequence: CASSLGSGLNYGYTF. The CDR3 bases are TGTGCCAGCAGCTTAGGATCTGGACTTAACTATGGCTACACCTTC.

In this sample, this clone turned up once. The chain has TRBV21-1 and TRBJ1-2. TRBV21-1 is noted as a pseudogene. The CDR3 length is 15 residues. The DNA for the CDR3 is TGTGCCAGACAATCCGGGTCTTCACTTAACTATGGCTACACCTTC. Protein product: CARQSGSSLNYGYTF.

V is TRBV12-3 or TRBV12-4 and J is TRBJ2-7; TRBD2 is a possible D gene (6 bases). CDR3 size: 13 residues. V shed 6 bases and J shed 3 bases, with 12 bases lying between them. The CDR3 DNA reads as TGTGCCAGCAGCCGGGGGATGCACTACGAGCAGTACTTC. Amino acid sequence: CASSRGMHYEQYF.